One T cell receptor (beta chain) is described in this entry. Its antigen remains unknown. This sample's RNA came from whole unsorted tissue. This non-tumor lung sample came from over 3 cm beyond the tumor edge. Donors were chemotherapy-naive, newly diagnosed lung cancer surgical patients in China, August–late 2014. Three rounds of nested PCR, following a modified ARM-PCR protocol, produced the TCRbeta library. TCRdb itself ran the multiplex PCR reads through MiXCR, one entry per CDR3 protein. The sample lists 100,000 or so distinct CDR3 sequences; 80% were seen once. These data are taken from a study of tumor and adjacent non-tumor tissue in lung cancer. Broader study findings: Tumor TCR diversity, when higher, was linked to shorter survival. Normal lung showed higher cumulative top 100 clone frequency than tumor.

The sample taken for sequencing was distant non-tumor lung tissue. The sequence came from a man aged 55 to 70 with small cell lung cancer.

CDR3 amino acids: CSMSGEGSSYNEQFF. The CDR3 DNA reads as TGCAGTATGTCGGGTGAGGGCAGCTCCTACAATGAGCAGTTCTTC. The rearrangement joins TRBV29-1 to TRBJ2-1; tentatively, D is TRBD2 (5 bases). Per the germline V gene, CDR1 is SQVTM and CDR2 is ANQGSEA. The CDR3 loop spans 15 amino acids.